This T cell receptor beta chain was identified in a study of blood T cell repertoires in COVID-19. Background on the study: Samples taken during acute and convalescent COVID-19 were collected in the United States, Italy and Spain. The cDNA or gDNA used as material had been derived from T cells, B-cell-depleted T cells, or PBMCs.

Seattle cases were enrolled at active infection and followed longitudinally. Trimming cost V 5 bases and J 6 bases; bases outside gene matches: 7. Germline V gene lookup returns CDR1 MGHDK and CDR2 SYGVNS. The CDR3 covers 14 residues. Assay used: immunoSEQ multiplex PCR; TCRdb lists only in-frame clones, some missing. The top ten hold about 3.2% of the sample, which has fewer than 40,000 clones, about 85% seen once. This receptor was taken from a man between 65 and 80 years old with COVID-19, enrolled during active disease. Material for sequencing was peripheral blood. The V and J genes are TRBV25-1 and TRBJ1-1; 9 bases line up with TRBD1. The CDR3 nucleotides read TGTGCCAGCAGTTCAACAGGGGGCACCTCTGAAGCTTTCTTT. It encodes CASSSTGGTSEAFF.